Shown below are 12 T cell receptor beta chains from a single sample sequenced in a study of PD-1 blockade in classical Hodgkin lymphoma (dated by TCRdb to the early 2020s). The time point label of this sample denotes: cycle 2 day 1 (C2D1) of nivolumab. Every trial patient had relapsed following autologous stem cell transplantation, and prior brentuximab vedotin exposure was what differed among cohorts A, B and C. The library relied on the immunoSEQ multiplex PCR assay. TCRdb's version of the immuneACCESS table is confined to in-frame rearrangements and falls short of the full clone set. An unresolved V gene accounts for under half of the shortfall where checked; the remainder is of unknown origin. This sample lists 35,000 to 40,000 clones; 70% to 90% were detected once. In total, the top ten clones hold 7% to 8% of the sample. The sequences come from peripheral blood mononuclear cells (PBMCs), collected before the second cycle of nivolumab. The receptors stem from a human donor with classical Hodgkin lymphoma.

This rearrangement joins TRBV19 to TRBJ2-2; a possible D gene is TRBD2 (7 bases). Germline values: CDR1 LNHDA, CDR2 SQIVND (reference sequence). Trimming shortened V by 9 bases and J by 0 bases, and 14 bases separated the two germline ends. CDR3 length: 15 amino acids. CDR3 sequence (DNA): TGTGCCAGCACAGGGAGGGCCTCGAACACCGGGGAGCTGTTTTTT. Protein sequence: CASTGRASNTGELFF.

This clone was recorded a few times. The J gene is TRBJ2-3, the V gene TRBV9; 14 nucleotides align to TRBD2. Germline lookup yields CDR1 SGDLS and CDR2 YYNGEE. The ends lost 0 bases at V and 3 bases at J; junction bases unmatched: 3. This CDR3 is built from 17 residues. The CDR3 DNA follows: TGTGCCAGCAGCGTAGAGGGACTAGCGGGAGCAACAGATACGCAGTATTTT. This gives the protein CASSVEGLAGATDTQYF.

V gene TRBV19 combines with J gene TRBJ2-5; D unclear. V gave up 1 base and J gave up 4 bases, with 16 bases separating them. Germline V CDR1 and CDR2: LNHDA, SQIVND (reference sequence). The CDR3 extends over 16 amino acids. CDR3 loop: CASSIGAEISLETQYF. The CDR3 bases are TGTGCCAGTAGTATAGGGGCAGAAATAAGCCTAGAGACCCAGTACTTC.

The rearrangement uses TRBV28 and TRBJ1-1; D possibly corresponds to TRBD1 (5 bases). Trimming removed 3 bases from V and 5 bases from J, with 13 bases in between. The CDR3 extends over 14 amino acids. Germline V gene data show CDR1 as MDHEN and CDR2 as SYDVKM. In nucleotides, the CDR3 is TGTGCCAGCAGTTTGACGGGGGTGAGAACTGAAGCTTTCTTT. Amino acids: CASSLTGVRTEAFF.

The chain combines TRBV28 with TRBJ1-1; perhaps TRBD1 as D (5 bases). CDR1 MDHEN and CDR2 SYDVKM come from the germline V gene. This CDR3 is built from 14 residues. Trimming removed 7 bases at V and 4 bases at J, with 16 bases between. CDR3 residues: CASNPGRMGTEAFF. The DNA for the CDR3 is TGTGCCAGCAACCCAGGGAGGATGGGCACTGAAGCTTTCTTT.

This rearrangement joins TRBV7-3 to TRBJ2-2, with D tentatively TRBD2 (5 bases). Germline-derived CDR1 and CDR2 are SGHTA and FQGTGA. V gave up 6 bases and J gave up 6 bases, with 11 bases separating them. The CDR3 contains 13 residues. Here the CDR3 DNA reads TGTGCCAGCAGTTCTCAGCGGTCCGGGGAGCTGTTTTTT. Translation gives CASSSQRSGELFF.

This chain connects TRBV2 to TRBJ1-5, with a tentative D call TRBD1 (5 bases). This CDR3 comprises 16 residues. Trimming removed 4 bases from V and 2 bases from J, with 15 bases in between. Germline V gives CDR1 SNHLY, CDR2 FYNNEI. The CDR3 reads CASSARDSVRNQPQHF. The CDR3 DNA follows: TGTGCCAGCAGTGCCAGGGATTCCGTCCGCAATCAGCCCCAGCATTTT.

The J gene is TRBJ1-5, the V gene TRBV29-1, with 11 bases that match TRBD1. V was pared by 5 bases and J by 4 bases, with 4 bases of the junction left unmatched. Germline CDR1 is SQVTM and CDR2 is ANQGSEA. This CDR3 comprises 14 residues. CDR3 DNA: TGCAGCGTTAAGGACAGGGGGCGTAATCAGCCCCAGCATTTT. Translated, it gives CSVKDRGRNQPQHF.

V gene TRBV4-1 combines with J gene TRBJ2-5; 8 bases line up with TRBD2. Germline lookup yields CDR1 MGHRA and CDR2 YSYEKL. V lost 0 bases, J lost 3 bases, and 9 bases stayed unmatched. This CDR3 is 17 amino acids long. CDR3 in amino acids: CASSQDHYREGEETQYF. CDR3 nucleotide sequence: TGCGCCAGCAGCCAAGACCATTACCGGGAGGGTGAAGAGACCCAGTACTTC.

The chain carries TRBV12-5 and TRBJ2-7, with 8 bases lining up with TRBD2. CDR3 length: 16 residues. Germline V gives CDR1 LGHNT, CDR2 FRNRAP. Trimming removed 5 bases from V and 6 bases from J; junction bases left unmatched: 15. CDR3 loop: CASGPATGGPPLEQYF. DNA for the CDR3: TGTGCTAGTGGTCCTGCTACGGGAGGGCCTCCTCTCGAGCAGTACTTC.

The chain uses TRBV4-1 and TRBJ1-5; D remains ambiguous. CDR1 and CDR2 from the germline V gene are MGHRA and YSYEKL. The germline V and J ends were trimmed by 1 base and 4 bases, with 8 bases remaining between them. The CDR3 has 14 residues. The CDR3 region has the DNA TGCGCCAGCAGCCAAGGGCCCAGTAATCAGCCCCAGCATTTT. It encodes CASSQGPSNQPQHF.

The CDR3 loop reads CASSLSPGRYYGYTF. The CDR3 coding sequence is TGTGCCAGCAGTTTATCCCCCGGGAGGTACTATGGCTACACCTTC. The gene calls are TRBV27 and TRBJ1-2; D remains ambiguous. The CDR3 has 15 residues. Trimming removed 0 bases from V and 3 bases from J, with 11 bases in between. Germline assignment: CDR1 MNHEY and CDR2 SMNVEV (reference sequence).